Listed below are T cell receptor beta chains from one sample, sequenced in a study of tumor T cells in aggressive B-cell lymphoma. TCRdb keeps only in-frame clones here, not all; method: immunoSEQ multiplex PCR. The data hold a few thousand clones, with 94% observed a single time. The sequenced material came from tumor tissue. The receptors shown here come from an adult with diffuse large B cell lymphoma. CDR3s include the opening cysteine and the closing phenylalanine or tryptophan. A D gene is named only where the DNA matches it firmly. Some rows have no size entry. The others give once, few or many, or a class for an expanded clone.

d_call: NA
v_call: TRBV5-1
clone_size: NA
j_call: TRBJ2-1
cdr3_aa: CASSLSGYSLWNEQFF
cdr3_nt: TGCGCCAGCAGCTTGTCAGGGTATAGCCTCTGGAATGAGCAGTTCTTC

d_call: TRBD1
v_call: TRBV10-3
clone_size: NA
j_call: TRBJ1-5
cdr3_aa: CAIVQGLSNQPQHF
cdr3_nt: TGTGCCATTGTACAGGGGCTTAGCAATCAGCCCCAGCATTTT

d_call: NA
v_call: TRBV5-6
clone_size: once
j_call: TRBJ1-5
cdr3_aa: CASSNGEGQPQHF
cdr3_nt: TGTGCCAGCAGCAACGGGGAGGGACAGCCCCAGCATTTT

d_call: TRBD1
v_call: TRBV28
clone_size: once
j_call: TRBJ2-7
cdr3_aa: CASSLLWDRGRSSYEQYF
cdr3_nt: TGTGCCAGCAGTTTATTATGGGACAGGGGGCGCAGCTCCTACGAGCAGTACTTC

d_call: NA
v_call: TRBV19
clone_size: NA
j_call: TRBJ2-1
cdr3_aa: CASRGLAGGEQFF
cdr3_nt: TGTGCCAGTCGAGGGCTAGCCGGGGGTGAGCAGTTCTTC

d_call: TRBD1
v_call: TRBV28
clone_size: NA
j_call: TRBJ2-7
cdr3_aa: CASSLGTGTYEQYF
cdr3_nt: TGTGCCAGCAGTTTAGGGACAGGAACCTACGAGCAGTACTTC

d_call: TRBD2
v_call: TRBV28
clone_size: NA
j_call: TRBJ2-5
cdr3_aa: CASSSPSGSGVETQYF
cdr3_nt: TGTGCCAGCAGTTCCCCTAGCGGGAGTGGCGTGGAGACCCAGTACTTC

d_call: NA
v_call: TRBV6-5
clone_size: NA
j_call: TRBJ1-2
cdr3_aa: CASSYQAVGGYTF
cdr3_nt: TGTGCCAGCAGTTACCAGGCCGTGGGTGGCTACACCTTC

d_call: TRBD1
v_call: TRBV29-1
clone_size: NA
j_call: TRBJ1-2
cdr3_aa: CSVAPQGVGYGYTF
cdr3_nt: TGCAGCGTTGCGCCTCAGGGGGTCGGGTATGGCTACACCTTC

d_call: NA
v_call: TRBV7-6
clone_size: NA
j_call: TRBJ2-7
cdr3_aa: CASSLVIGTPGEQYF
cdr3_nt: TGTGCCAGCAGCTTAGTAATCGGGACTCCTGGCGAGCAGTACTTC

d_call: TRBD2
v_call: TRBV6-6
clone_size: NA
j_call: TRBJ2-1
cdr3_aa: CASQSAGGSYNEQFF
cdr3_nt: TGTGCCAGCCAAAGTGCGGGGGGTTCCTACAATGAGCAGTTCTTC

d_call: NA
v_call: TRBV10-3
clone_size: NA
j_call: TRBJ2-7
cdr3_aa: CAISGQQGYEQYF
cdr3_nt: TGTGCCATCAGTGGCCAACAGGGCTACGAGCAGTACTTC

d_call: NA
v_call: TRBV5-8
clone_size: once
j_call: TRBJ2-2
cdr3_aa: CASSFRQGGGELFF
cdr3_nt: TGTGCCAGCAGCTTCCGGCAGGGTGGCGGGGAGCTGTTTTTT

d_call: NA
v_call: TRBV7-9
clone_size: NA
j_call: TRBJ1-1
cdr3_aa: CASKTRVNTEAFF
cdr3_nt: TGTGCCAGCAAAACCAGGGTGAACACTGAAGCTTTCTTT

d_call: NA
v_call: TRBV10-1
clone_size: NA
j_call: TRBJ2-4
cdr3_aa: CASSETGWTEVLAKNIQYF
cdr3_nt: TGCGCCAGCAGTGAGACGGGTTGGACAGAAGTTCTAGCCAAAAACATTCAGTACTTC

d_call: NA
v_call: TRBV30
clone_size: NA
j_call: TRBJ2-3
cdr3_aa: CAWSDRSTDTQYF
cdr3_nt: TGTGCCTGGAGCGACAGGAGCACAGATACGCAGTATTTT

d_call: NA
v_call: TRBV4-3
clone_size: NA
j_call: TRBJ1-5
cdr3_aa: CASSLSVGARQPQHF
cdr3_nt: TGCGCCAGCAGCCTATCAGTGGGGGCGCGGCAGCCCCAGCATTTT

d_call: NA
v_call: TRBV4-2
clone_size: NA
j_call: TRBJ1-1
cdr3_aa: CASSHPENTEAFF
cdr3_nt: TGTGCCAGCAGCCACCCAGAGAACACTGAAGCTTTCTTT

d_call: TRBD2
v_call: TRBV11-3
clone_size: NA
j_call: TRBJ2-1
cdr3_aa: CASSLTGTSHNEQFF
cdr3_nt: TGTGCCAGCAGCTTGACCGGGACTAGCCACAATGAGCAGTTCTTC

d_call: NA
v_call: TRBV29-1
clone_size: NA
j_call: TRBJ2-1
cdr3_aa: CSVVGSGPYNEQFF
cdr3_nt: TGCAGCGTTGTGGGCAGCGGCCCCTACAATGAGCAGTTCTTC

d_call: NA
v_call: TRBV11-3
clone_size: NA
j_call: TRBJ2-5
cdr3_aa: CASSLMGGGRETQYF
cdr3_nt: TGTGCCAGCAGCTTAATGGGCGGAGGCAGGGAGACCCAGTACTTC

d_call: TRBD1
v_call: TRBV6-5
clone_size: NA
j_call: TRBJ2-5
cdr3_aa: CASSGTGGLETQYF
cdr3_nt: TGTGCCAGCAGTGGGACAGGGGGCTTGGAGACCCAGTACTTC

d_call: NA
v_call: TRBV4-3
clone_size: NA
j_call: TRBJ1-2
cdr3_aa: CASSQEDNVRSYGYTF
cdr3_nt: TGCGCCAGCAGCCAAGAAGATAACGTCAGGTCTTATGGCTACACCTTC

d_call: NA
v_call: TRBV27
clone_size: few
j_call: TRBJ2-7
cdr3_aa: CASRPDIMEEQYF
cdr3_nt: TGTGCCAGCAGACCCGACATTATGGAAGAGCAGTACTTC

d_call: NA
v_call: TRBV7-9
clone_size: once
j_call: TRBJ2-1
cdr3_aa: CASSLFESGNNEQFF
cdr3_nt: TGTGCCAGCAGCTTATTCGAGAGCGGAAACAATGAGCAGTTCTTC

d_call: NA
v_call: TRBV6-6
clone_size: NA
j_call: TRBJ1-1
cdr3_aa: CASRAGLYTEAFF
cdr3_nt: TGTGCCAGCAGGGCGGGGCTCTACACTGAAGCTTTCTTT

d_call: NA
v_call: TRBV27
clone_size: NA
j_call: TRBJ1-2
cdr3_aa: CASSPGSVYGYTF
cdr3_nt: TGTGCCAGCAGTCCGGGGTCAGTTTATGGCTACACCTTC

d_call: TRBD1
v_call: TRBV4-1
clone_size: once
j_call: TRBJ2-7
cdr3_aa: CASSLYGQGGRYEQYF
cdr3_nt: TGCGCCAGCAGCCTGTACGGACAGGGCGGAAGGTACGAGCAGTACTTC

d_call: TRBD2
v_call: TRBV7-9
clone_size: NA
j_call: TRBJ2-2
cdr3_aa: CASSLGPAGASGELFF
cdr3_nt: TGTGCCAGCAGCTTAGGCCCAGCGGGAGCAAGCGGGGAGCTGTTTTTT

d_call: TRBD1
v_call: TRBV7-9
clone_size: NA
j_call: TRBJ2-6
cdr3_aa: CASSLPDRGVSGANVLTF
cdr3_nt: TGTGCCAGCAGCTTACCGGACAGGGGGGTATCTGGGGCCAACGTCCTGACTTTC

d_call: TRBD1
v_call: TRBV12-5
clone_size: NA
j_call: TRBJ2-7
cdr3_aa: CASGTGDRGSYEQYF
cdr3_nt: TGTGCTAGTGGTACAGGGGACAGGGGTTCCTACGAGCAGTACTTC

d_call: NA
v_call: TRBV9
clone_size: NA
j_call: TRBJ1-5
cdr3_aa: CASSVEAGWSQPQHF
cdr3_nt: TGTGCCAGCAGCGTAGAGGCAGGGTGGAGTCAGCCCCAGCATTTT

d_call: NA
v_call: TRBV9
clone_size: NA
j_call: TRBJ1-2
cdr3_aa: CASSLSRGSNYGYTF
cdr3_nt: TGTGCCAGCAGCCTTAGCCGGGGAAGTAACTATGGCTACACCTTC

d_call: NA
v_call: TRBV18
clone_size: NA
j_call: TRBJ2-5
cdr3_aa: CANSPPQGTETQYF
cdr3_nt: TGTGCCAACTCACCACCGCAGGGTACAGAGACCCAGTACTTC

d_call: TRBD1
v_call: TRBV29-1
clone_size: NA
j_call: TRBJ2-7
cdr3_aa: CSVLSGTGAEQYF
cdr3_nt: TGCAGCGTTCTCTCCGGGACAGGGGCCGAGCAGTACTTC

d_call: NA
v_call: TRBV6-4
clone_size: NA
j_call: TRBJ2-1
cdr3_aa: CASSDRLGDEQFF
cdr3_nt: TGTGCCAGCAGTGACCGGCTAGGGGATGAGCAGTTCTTC

d_call: NA
v_call: TRBV25-1
clone_size: NA
j_call: TRBJ2-7
cdr3_aa: CASSSSDRLPYEQYF
cdr3_nt: TGTGCCAGCAGCTCCTCAGACAGGCTCCCCTACGAGCAGTACTTC

d_call: NA
v_call: TRBV7-6
clone_size: NA
j_call: TRBJ2-5
cdr3_aa: CASSNPGGQETQYF
cdr3_nt: TGTGCCAGCAGCAACCCCGGGGGCCAAGAGACCCAGTACTTC

d_call: NA
v_call: TRBV4-2
clone_size: once
j_call: TRBJ2-7
cdr3_aa: CASSQAGAYEQYF
cdr3_nt: TGTGCCAGCAGCCAAGCGGGGGCCTACGAGCAGTACTTC

d_call: NA
v_call: TRBV5-6
clone_size: NA
j_call: TRBJ2-2
cdr3_aa: CASSLGNFHSFTGELFF
cdr3_nt: TGTGCCAGCAGCTTGGGCAATTTTCACAGCTTCACCGGGGAGCTGTTTTTT

d_call: NA
v_call: TRBV19
clone_size: NA
j_call: TRBJ1-1
cdr3_aa: CASSRTGNTEAFF
cdr3_nt: TGTGCCAGTAGCCGCACGGGGAACACTGAAGCTTTCTTT

d_call: NA
v_call: TRBV5-6
clone_size: NA
j_call: TRBJ2-7
cdr3_aa: CASSRDRFYEQYF
cdr3_nt: TGTGCCAGCAGCCGGGATAGGTTTTACGAGCAGTACTTC

d_call: NA
v_call: TRBV27
clone_size: NA
j_call: TRBJ2-4
cdr3_aa: CASSLGRENIQYF
cdr3_nt: TGTGCCAGCAGTCTGGGGAGAGAAAACATTCAGTACTTC

d_call: NA
v_call: TRBV4-2
clone_size: NA
j_call: TRBJ2-5
cdr3_aa: CASSQFLGGEETQYF
cdr3_nt: TGTGCCAGCAGCCAATTCCTAGGGGGTGAGGAGACCCAGTACTTC

d_call: TRBD1
v_call: TRBV7-2
clone_size: NA
j_call: TRBJ1-1
cdr3_aa: CASSPITGVEAFF
cdr3_nt: TGTGCCAGCAGTCCTATTACAGGGGTTGAAGCTTTCTTT

d_call: TRBD1
v_call: TRBV11-2
clone_size: NA
j_call: TRBJ2-5
cdr3_aa: CASRRTGGETQYF
cdr3_nt: TGTGCCAGCAGACGGACAGGGGGGGAGACCCAGTACTTC

d_call: NA
v_call: TRBV4-2
clone_size: NA
j_call: TRBJ2-7
cdr3_aa: CASSPAGGGGYEQYF
cdr3_nt: TGTGCCAGCAGCCCAGCCGGAGGGGGCGGGTACGAGCAGTACTTC

d_call: TRBD2
v_call: TRBV4-3
clone_size: NA
j_call: TRBJ2-7
cdr3_aa: CASSQEPAGGSYEQYF
cdr3_nt: TGCGCCAGCAGCCAAGAACCAGCGGGAGGGTCCTACGAGCAGTACTTC

d_call: TRBD2
v_call: TRBV5-1
clone_size: NA
j_call: TRBJ2-7
cdr3_aa: CASSLSGGEAGEQYF
cdr3_nt: TGCGCCAGCAGCTTATCGGGGGGTGAAGCGGGGGAGCAGTACTTC

d_call: NA
v_call: TRBV27
clone_size: NA
j_call: TRBJ1-6
cdr3_aa: CASSLSRDSPLHF
cdr3_nt: TGTGCCAGCAGTTTATCACGAGATTCACCCCTCCACTTT

d_call: NA
v_call: TRBV5-6
clone_size: NA
j_call: TRBJ2-5
cdr3_aa: CASSLFKGAFETQYF
cdr3_nt: TGTGCCAGCAGCTTGTTCAAAGGGGCTTTCGAGACCCAGTACTTC

d_call: NA
v_call: TRBV5-8
clone_size: NA
j_call: TRBJ2-1
cdr3_aa: CASRRTDYNEQFF
cdr3_nt: TGTGCCAGCAGAAGGACAGATTACAATGAGCAGTTCTTC

d_call: NA
v_call: TRBV5-8
clone_size: NA
j_call: TRBJ2-7
cdr3_aa: CASSLGDTSYEQYF
cdr3_nt: TGTGCCAGCAGCTTGGGGGACACTTCCTACGAGCAGTACTTC

d_call: NA
v_call: TRBV6-5
clone_size: NA
j_call: TRBJ2-7
cdr3_aa: CASSYGRGRDSEQYF
cdr3_nt: TGTGCCAGCAGTTATGGTAGGGGGAGAGATAGCGAGCAGTACTTC

d_call: NA
v_call: TRBV28
clone_size: few
j_call: TRBJ1-1
cdr3_aa: CASSLLGASEAFF
cdr3_nt: TGTGCCAGCAGTTTACTGGGGGCTTCTGAAGCTTTCTTT

d_call: NA
v_call: TRBV10-3
clone_size: NA
j_call: TRBJ2-5
cdr3_aa: CAISETRETQYF
cdr3_nt: TGTGCCATCAGTGAGACTAGAGAGACCCAGTACTTC

d_call: TRBD2
v_call: TRBV19
clone_size: NA
j_call: TRBJ2-5
cdr3_aa: CASSIDLLAGDQYF
cdr3_nt: TGTGCCAGTAGTATAGATCTATTAGCGGGGGACCAGTACTTC

d_call: NA
v_call: TRBV27
clone_size: NA
j_call: TRBJ1-5
cdr3_aa: CASSLSDSSNQPQHF
cdr3_nt: TGTGCCAGCAGTTTATCGGACTCCTCAAATCAGCCCCAGCATTTT

d_call: TRBD1
v_call: TRBV9
clone_size: NA
j_call: TRBJ1-3
cdr3_aa: CASTRDRGRNTIYF
cdr3_nt: TGTGCCAGCACCCGGGACAGGGGCCGAAACACCATATATTTT

d_call: TRBD1
v_call: TRBV18
clone_size: NA
j_call: TRBJ2-1
cdr3_aa: CASSPPGQGAFEQFF
cdr3_nt: TGTGCCAGCTCACCACCGGGACAGGGGGCATTTGAGCAGTTCTTC